A selection of T cell receptor beta chains follows, all from one sample in a study of blood T cell repertoires in COVID-19. Data came from immunoSEQ multiplex PCR; TCRdb stores just in-frame clones and leaves some out. This sample has roughly 100,000 clones, with around 83% found just once. The sequencing input was peripheral blood. These TCRs come from a human donor in a cohort sampled during active COVID-19. The CDR3 runs from the conserved cysteine through the conserved F or W. The order of the fields is CDR3 protein, CDR3 DNA, V gene, J gene, clone size, D gene, CDR3 length. D genes are given only for firm matches. Expanded clones are given a class, and other clones once, few, many or no size at all.

CDR3: CASSSGQSYGYTF
DNA: TGTGCCAGCAGCTCCGGACAGTCGTATGGCTACACCTTC
V: TRBV9
J: TRBJ1-2
size: .
D: .
length: 13

CDR3: CASSPLGGTNEKLFF
DNA: TGTGCCAGTAGTCCTCTTGGCGGAACTAATGAAAAACTGTTTTTT
V: TRBV19
J: TRBJ1-4
size: .
D: .
length: 15

CDR3: CASSNRQLAKNIQYF
DNA: TGTGCCAGCAGCAACCGACAGTTAGCCAAAAACATTCAGTACTTC
V: TRBV21-1
J: TRBJ2-4
size: .
D: .
length: 15

CDR3: CASSVGMAGETQYF
DNA: TGTGCCAGCAGCGTCGGGATGGCGGGAGAGACCCAGTACTTC
V: TRBV9
J: TRBJ2-5
size: few
D: .
length: 14

CDR3: CASSATGSGNTIYF
DNA: TGTGCCAGCAGCGCAACGGGGTCTGGAAACACCATATATTTT
V: TRBV9
J: TRBJ1-3
size: .
D: .
length: 14

CDR3: CASSPFRQGSTNEKLFF
DNA: TGTGCCAGCAGCCCCTTCCGCCAGGGATCAACTAATGAAAAACTGTTTTTT
V: TRBV5-6
J: TRBJ1-4
size: .
D: .
length: 17

CDR3: CASSRQSAPFQETQYF
DNA: TGCGCCAGCAGCCGACAGAGCGCGCCCTTCCAAGAGACCCAGTACTTC
V: TRBV5-1
J: TRBJ2-5
size: .
D: .
length: 16

CDR3: CASSPMANTEAFF
DNA: TGTGCCAGCAGCCCGATGGCGAACACTGAAGCTTTCTTT
V: TRBV7-2
J: TRBJ1-1
size: .
D: .
length: 13

CDR3: CASSLRQGTYEQYF
DNA: TGTGCCAGCAGTTTGAGGCAGGGTACCTACGAGCAGTACTTC
V: TRBV28
J: TRBJ2-7
size: .
D: .
length: 14

CDR3: CASSLSTGGDIQYF
DNA: TGTGCCAGCAGTTTATCGACAGGGGGAGACATTCAGTACTTC
V: TRBV27
J: TRBJ2-4
size: .
D: TRBD1
length: 14

CDR3: CASRGQGGHTEAFF
DNA: TGTGCCAGTAGAGGACAGGGGGGGCACACTGAAGCTTTCTTT
V: TRBV19
J: TRBJ1-1
size: .
D: TRBD1
length: 14

CDR3: CSVEDGLGGLTGELFF
DNA: TGCAGCGTTGAAGATGGTCTGGGGGGGTTGACCGGGGAGCTGTTTTTT
V: TRBV29-1
J: TRBJ2-2
size: .
D: TRBD2
length: 16

CDR3: CASADSFYTDTQYF
DNA: TGTGCCAGCGCAGACTCTTTTTACACAGATACGCAGTATTTT
V: TRBV19
J: TRBJ2-3
size: .
D: .
length: 14

CDR3: CASERTSTDTQYF
DNA: TGTGCCAGCGAGAGAACTAGCACAGATACGCAGTATTTT
V: TRBV11-2
J: TRBJ2-3
size: few
D: .
length: 13

CDR3: CANTGTTTDTQYF
DNA: TGTGCCAACACAGGGACTACCACAGATACGCAGTATTTT
V: TRBV7-2
J: TRBJ2-3
size: .
D: .
length: 13

CDR3: CASSTPRQGGDYGYTF
DNA: TGTGCCAGCAGCACTCCTCGACAGGGGGGGGACTATGGCTACACCTTC
V: TRBV9
J: TRBJ1-2
size: .
D: TRBD1
length: 16

CDR3: CAISEGGLAGSGGELFF
DNA: TGTGCCATCAGTGAGGGTGGACTAGCGGGGTCCGGCGGGGAGCTGTTTTTT
V: TRBV10-3
J: TRBJ2-2
size: .
D: TRBD2
length: 17

CDR3: CASSLMRAYTDTQYF
DNA: TGTGCCAGCAGCTTGATGAGGGCCTACACAGATACGCAGTATTTT
V: TRBV5-6
J: TRBJ2-3
size: .
D: .
length: 15

CDR3: CASSETSSYNEQFF
DNA: TGTGCCAGCAGTGAAACGAGCTCCTACAATGAGCAGTTCTTC
V: TRBV2
J: TRBJ2-1
size: few
D: .
length: 14

CDR3: CASSGTRSSTEAFF
DNA: TGCGCCAGCAGTGGGACAAGGTCAAGCACTGAAGCTTTCTTT
V: TRBV10-1
J: TRBJ1-1
size: .
D: .
length: 14

CDR3: CASRLSGQGSTDTQYF
DNA: TGTGCCAGCAGGCTAAGCGGACAGGGAAGCACAGATACGCAGTATTTT
V: TRBV7-8
J: TRBJ2-3
size: .
D: TRBD1
length: 16

CDR3: CASSLRREGQNTQYF
DNA: TGTGCCAGCAGCTTACGGCGGGAGGGCCAAAATACGCAGTATTTT
V: TRBV7-3
J: TRBJ2-3
size: .
D: TRBD2
length: 15

CDR3: CASGLSGGAYNEQFF
DNA: TGTGCTAGTGGTTTAAGCGGGGGTGCCTACAATGAGCAGTTCTTC
V: TRBV12-5
J: TRBJ2-1
size: .
D: TRBD2
length: 15

CDR3: CASSVVAGSAGELFF
DNA: TGTGCCAGCAGCGTAGTAGCGGGGTCGGCCGGGGAGCTGTTTTTT
V: TRBV9
J: TRBJ2-2
size: once
D: TRBD2
length: 15

CDR3: CASSNRGGYTF
DNA: TGTGCCAGCAGCAACAGGGGAGGCTACACCTTC
V: TRBV28
J: TRBJ1-2
size: .
D: TRBD1
length: 11

CDR3: CASSFTGGELFF
DNA: TGTGCCAGCAGCTTCACGGGCGGGGAGCTGTTTTTT
V: TRBV7-2
J: TRBJ2-2
size: .
D: .
length: 12

CDR3: CASSPDREAFF
DNA: TGTGCCAGCTCACCCGATAGAGAAGCTTTCTTT
V: TRBV18
J: TRBJ1-1
size: .
D: .
length: 11

CDR3: CASSSEQGARGEQYF
DNA: TGCGCCAGCAGCTCCGAACAGGGGGCGCGGGGAGAGCAGTACTTC
V: TRBV5-1
J: TRBJ2-7
size: .
D: TRBD1
length: 15

CDR3: CASSPRQGSSSPLHF
DNA: TGCGCCAGCAGCCCCCGACAGGGGTCTAGTTCACCCCTCCACTTT
V: TRBV10-2
J: TRBJ1-6
size: .
D: TRBD1
length: 15

CDR3: CASSVGRRETQYF
DNA: TGTGCCAGCAGCGTAGGGCGGAGAGAGACCCAGTACTTC
V: TRBV9
J: TRBJ2-5
size: once
D: .
length: 13

CDR3: CSAANYEAFF
DNA: TGCAGTGCCGCAAACTATGAAGCTTTCTTT
V: TRBV20-1
J: TRBJ1-1
size: .
D: .
length: 10

CDR3: CASSSPDRNTEAFF
DNA: TGTGCCAGCAGCTCCCCCGACAGGAACACTGAAGCTTTCTTT
V: TRBV7-2
J: TRBJ1-1
size: .
D: .
length: 14

CDR3: CASPRRGQGAEIAGGPPDTQYF
DNA: TGTGCCAGCCCCCGACGGGGACAGGGGGCTGAAATAGCGGGAGGGCCCCCAGATACGCAGTATTTT
V: TRBV28
J: TRBJ2-3
size: .
D: .
length: 22

CDR3: CASSLTQPSNTGELFF
DNA: TGTGCCAGCAGCTTGACACAGCCTTCGAACACCGGGGAGCTGTTTTTT
V: TRBV5-4
J: TRBJ2-2
size: .
D: .
length: 16

CDR3: CASSLALAGLGELFF
DNA: TGTGCCAGCAGCTTAGCACTAGCGGGACTCGGGGAGCTGTTTTTT
V: TRBV7-9
J: TRBJ2-2
size: .
D: TRBD2
length: 15

CDR3: CASSEDLATTEAFF
DNA: TGTGCCAGCAGCGAGGACTTAGCCACCACTGAAGCTTTCTTT
V: TRBV6-4
J: TRBJ1-1
size: .
D: .
length: 14

CDR3: CASSPPSGGYNEQFF
DNA: TGTGCCAGCTCACCCCCTAGCGGGGGTTACAATGAGCAGTTCTTC
V: TRBV18
J: TRBJ2-1
size: .
D: TRBD2
length: 15

CDR3: CASSGVAGLVDTQYF
DNA: TGCGCCAGCAGCGGCGTAGCGGGACTGGTAGATACGCAGTATTTT
V: TRBV5-1
J: TRBJ2-3
size: once
D: TRBD2
length: 15

CDR3: CASSERGTQYF
DNA: TGTGCCAGCAGTGAGCGGGGGACCCAGTACTTC
V: TRBV3-1/TRBV3-2
J: TRBJ2-5
size: .
D: TRBD2
length: 11

CDR3: CASRAGGLEETQYF
DNA: TGTGCCAGCAGGGCAGGGGGCTTGGAGGAGACCCAGTACTTC
V: TRBV7-9
J: TRBJ2-5
size: .
D: TRBD1
length: 14

CDR3: CAAPGEGRYTGELFF
DNA: TGTGCGGCCCCGGGGGAGGGCAGGTACACCGGGGAGCTGTTTTTT
V: TRBV30
J: TRBJ2-2
size: few
D: TRBD2
length: 15

CDR3: CASSLAPFYGYTF
DNA: TGTGCCAGCAGCTTAGCCCCGTTCTATGGCTACACCTTC
V: TRBV7-2
J: TRBJ1-2
size: .
D: .
length: 13

CDR3: CASRQGAEVVQYF
DNA: TGTGCCAGCAGACAGGGGGCGGAAGTAGTCCAGTACTTC
V: TRBV28
J: TRBJ2-5
size: .
D: TRBD1
length: 13

CDR3: CASSSYTEAFF
DNA: TGTGCCAGCAGCTCCTACACTGAAGCTTTCTTT
V: TRBV7-2
J: TRBJ1-1
size: .
D: .
length: 11

CDR3: CASSAGITYEQYF
DNA: TGTGCCAGCAGCGCGGGGATAACCTACGAGCAGTACTTC
V: TRBV9
J: TRBJ2-7
size: .
D: .
length: 13

CDR3: CASSLFTEEQYF
DNA: TGCGCCAGCAGTCTATTTACAGAGGAGCAGTACTTC
V: TRBV10-2
J: TRBJ2-7
size: .
D: .
length: 12

CDR3: CASSHSPGTQYF
DNA: TGTGCCAGCAGCCACTCGCCGGGGACCCAGTACTTC
V: TRBV7-2
J: TRBJ2-5
size: .
D: .
length: 12

CDR3: CSVNYGGTGGTEAFF
DNA: TGCAGCGTAAACTACGGCGGAACAGGGGGCACTGAAGCTTTCTTT
V: TRBV29-1
J: TRBJ1-1
size: .
D: TRBD1
length: 15

CDR3: CASSVVPNTGELFF
DNA: TGTGCCAGCAGCGTAGTCCCAAACACCGGGGAGCTGTTTTTT
V: TRBV9
J: TRBJ2-2
size: .
D: .
length: 14

CDR3: CASSSGQALGYTF
DNA: TGTGCCAGCAGCTCAGGACAGGCCTTGGGCTACACCTTC
V: TRBV7-8
J: TRBJ1-2
size: .
D: TRBD1
length: 13

CDR3: CASSPGTGTSSQQYF
DNA: TGTGCCAGCAGCCCTGGGACAGGGACTTCTAGTCAGCAGTACTTC
V: TRBV11-1
J: TRBJ2-7
size: .
D: TRBD1
length: 15

CDR3: CASSPGTASEQYF
DNA: TGTGCCAGCAGCCCAGGGACAGCTAGCGAGCAGTACTTC
V: TRBV7-3
J: TRBJ2-7
size: .
D: TRBD1
length: 13

CDR3: CASSLMGQGTSYEQYF
DNA: TGTGCCAGCAGTTTAATGGGACAGGGGACCTCCTACGAGCAGTACTTC
V: TRBV28
J: TRBJ2-7
size: once
D: TRBD1
length: 16

CDR3: CASSYQGHSGYGYTF
DNA: TGTGCCAGCAGTTACCAAGGCCATTCAGGGTATGGCTACACCTTC
V: TRBV6-5
J: TRBJ1-2
size: .
D: .
length: 15